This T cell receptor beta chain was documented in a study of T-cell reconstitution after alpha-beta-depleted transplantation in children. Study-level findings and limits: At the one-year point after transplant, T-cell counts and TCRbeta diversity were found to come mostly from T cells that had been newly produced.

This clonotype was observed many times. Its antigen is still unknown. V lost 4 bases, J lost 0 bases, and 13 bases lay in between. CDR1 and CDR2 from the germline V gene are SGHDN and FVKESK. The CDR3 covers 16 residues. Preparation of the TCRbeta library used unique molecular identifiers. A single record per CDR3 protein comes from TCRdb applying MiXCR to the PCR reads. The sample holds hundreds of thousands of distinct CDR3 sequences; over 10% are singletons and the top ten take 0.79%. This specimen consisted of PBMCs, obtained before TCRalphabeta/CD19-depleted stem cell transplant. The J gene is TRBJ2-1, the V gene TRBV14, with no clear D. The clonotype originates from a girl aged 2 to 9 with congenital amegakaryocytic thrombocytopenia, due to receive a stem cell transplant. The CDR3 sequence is CASSPRLRSSYNEQFF. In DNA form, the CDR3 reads TGTGCCAGCAGCCCCCGGCTCCGCAGCTCCTACAATGAGCAGTTCTTC.